This T cell receptor (beta chain) comes out of a study of identical twins. The ends lost 1 base at V and 5 bases at J; junction bases unmatched: 3. The CDR3 runs 15 residues. Germline lookup yields CDR1 SGHRS and CDR2 YFSETQ. Findings and limits, study-wide: Invariant MAIT and iNKT cells are populations that could partly confound zero-insertion analyses. The models systematically underestimated how much out-of-frame TCR alpha was shared in monozygotic twins.

This clonotype was seen ten or more times. Antigen: not known. Each CDR3 protein is one row after TCRdb ran MiXCR on the 5' RACE reads. The profile covers about 530,000 distinct CDR3 sequences, with over 12% appearing a single time and more than 0.4% taken by the ten largest. This same sample was also part of a study on yellow fever vaccine responses in identical twins.

The sequencing input was CD4+ T cells sorted from blood. The sequence was collected from a woman under 30 in good health. The chain couples TRBV5-1 to TRBJ2-1; 10 nucleotides line up with TRBD2. CDR3 bases: TGCGCCAGCAGCTTGCTACTAGCGGGGAACAATGAGCAGTTCTTC. Protein sequence: CASSLLLAGNNEQFF.